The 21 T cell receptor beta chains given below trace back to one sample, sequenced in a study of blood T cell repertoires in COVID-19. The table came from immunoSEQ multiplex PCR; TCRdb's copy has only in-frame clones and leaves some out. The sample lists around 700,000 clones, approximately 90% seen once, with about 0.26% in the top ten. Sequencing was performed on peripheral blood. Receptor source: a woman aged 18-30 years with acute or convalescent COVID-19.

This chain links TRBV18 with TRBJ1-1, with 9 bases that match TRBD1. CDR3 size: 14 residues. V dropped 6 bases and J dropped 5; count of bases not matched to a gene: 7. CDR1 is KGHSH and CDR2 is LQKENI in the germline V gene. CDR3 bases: TGTGCCAGCTCCCCGGGACAGGGAACAACTGAAGCTTTCTTT. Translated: CASSPGQGTTEAFF.

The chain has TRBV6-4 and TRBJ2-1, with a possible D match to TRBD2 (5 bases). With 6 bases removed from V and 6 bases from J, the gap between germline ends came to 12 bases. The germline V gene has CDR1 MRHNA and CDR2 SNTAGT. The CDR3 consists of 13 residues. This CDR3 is CASSGTSVNEQFF. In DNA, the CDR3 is TGTGCCAGCAGCGGAACTAGTGTCAATGAGCAGTTCTTC.

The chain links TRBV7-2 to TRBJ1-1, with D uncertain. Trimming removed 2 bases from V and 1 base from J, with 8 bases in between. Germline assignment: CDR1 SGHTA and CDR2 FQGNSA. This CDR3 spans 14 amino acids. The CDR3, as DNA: TGTGCCAGCAGCTTACGCTCAGGGAACACTGAAGCTTTCTTT. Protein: CASSLRSGNTEAFF.

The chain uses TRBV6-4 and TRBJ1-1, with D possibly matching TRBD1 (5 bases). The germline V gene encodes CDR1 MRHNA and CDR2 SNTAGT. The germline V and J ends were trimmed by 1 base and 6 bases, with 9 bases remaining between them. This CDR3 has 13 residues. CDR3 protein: CASSDWAGSEAFF. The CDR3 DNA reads TGTGCCAGCAGTGACTGGGCAGGGTCTGAAGCTTTCTTT.

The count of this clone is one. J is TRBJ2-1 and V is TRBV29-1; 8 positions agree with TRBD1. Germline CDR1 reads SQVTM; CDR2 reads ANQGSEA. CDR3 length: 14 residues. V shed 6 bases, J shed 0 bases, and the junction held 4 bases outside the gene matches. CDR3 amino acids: CSVTGVSSYNEQFF. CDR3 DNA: TGCAGCGTGACAGGGGTCAGCTCCTACAATGAGCAGTTCTTC.

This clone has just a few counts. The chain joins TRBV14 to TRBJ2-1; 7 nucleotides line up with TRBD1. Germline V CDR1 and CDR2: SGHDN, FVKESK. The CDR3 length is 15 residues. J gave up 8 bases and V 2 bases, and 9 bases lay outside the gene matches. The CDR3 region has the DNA TGTGCCAGCAGCCAAATAGACAGGGCCGCGGATGAGCAGTTCTTC. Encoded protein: CASSQIDRAADEQFF.

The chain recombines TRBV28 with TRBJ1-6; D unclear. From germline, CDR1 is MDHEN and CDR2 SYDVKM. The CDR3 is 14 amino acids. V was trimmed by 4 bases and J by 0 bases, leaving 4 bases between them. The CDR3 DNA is TGTGCCAGCAGTTCGAGCTCCTATAATTCACCCCTCCACTTT. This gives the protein CASSSSSYNSPLHF.

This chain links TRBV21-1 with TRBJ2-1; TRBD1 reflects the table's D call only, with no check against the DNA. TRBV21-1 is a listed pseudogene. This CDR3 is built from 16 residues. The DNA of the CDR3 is TGTGCCAGCAGCAAAGCCAGGGGGACAAGGGGCAATGAGCAGTTCTTC. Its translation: CASSKARGTRGNEQFF.

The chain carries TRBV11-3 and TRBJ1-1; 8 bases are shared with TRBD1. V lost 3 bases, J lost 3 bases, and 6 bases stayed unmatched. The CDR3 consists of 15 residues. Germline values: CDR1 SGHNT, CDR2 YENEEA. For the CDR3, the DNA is TGTGCCAGCAGCTTGTCAGGGACAGGAGACACTGAAGCTTTCTTT. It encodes CASSLSGTGDTEAFF.

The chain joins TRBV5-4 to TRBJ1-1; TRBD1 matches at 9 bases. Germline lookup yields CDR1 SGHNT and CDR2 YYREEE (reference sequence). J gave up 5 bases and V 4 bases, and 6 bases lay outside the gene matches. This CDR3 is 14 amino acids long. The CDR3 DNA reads TGTGCCAGCAGCCTTACAGGGGGCGGGACTGAAGCTTTCTTT. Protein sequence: CASSLTGGGTEAFF.

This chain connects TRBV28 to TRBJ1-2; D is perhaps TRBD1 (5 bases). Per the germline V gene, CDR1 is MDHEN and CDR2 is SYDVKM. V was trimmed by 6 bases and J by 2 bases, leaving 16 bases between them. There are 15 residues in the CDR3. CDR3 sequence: CASSSAGEGNYGYTF. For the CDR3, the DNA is TGTGCCAGCAGCTCAGCTGGGGAGGGGAACTATGGCTACACCTTC.

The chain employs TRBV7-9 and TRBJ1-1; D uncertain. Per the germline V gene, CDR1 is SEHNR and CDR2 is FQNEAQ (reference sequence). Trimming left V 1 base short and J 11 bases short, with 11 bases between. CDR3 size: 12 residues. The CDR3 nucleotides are TGTGCCAGCAGCTTAGAGGCCAAGAGGGCTTTCTTT. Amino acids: CASSLEAKRAFF.

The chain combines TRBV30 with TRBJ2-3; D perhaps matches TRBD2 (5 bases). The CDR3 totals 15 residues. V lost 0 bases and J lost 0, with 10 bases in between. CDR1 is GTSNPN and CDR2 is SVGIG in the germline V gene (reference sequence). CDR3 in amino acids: CAWSVRRASTDTQYF. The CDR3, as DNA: TGTGCCTGGAGTGTAAGGCGGGCTAGCACAGATACGCAGTATTTT.

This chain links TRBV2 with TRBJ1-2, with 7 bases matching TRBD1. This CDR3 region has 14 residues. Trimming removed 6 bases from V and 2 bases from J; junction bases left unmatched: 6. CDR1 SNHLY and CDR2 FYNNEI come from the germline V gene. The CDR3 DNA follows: TGTGCCAGCAGCCCCGACAGGGTAAACTATGGCTACACCTTC. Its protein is CASSPDRVNYGYTF.

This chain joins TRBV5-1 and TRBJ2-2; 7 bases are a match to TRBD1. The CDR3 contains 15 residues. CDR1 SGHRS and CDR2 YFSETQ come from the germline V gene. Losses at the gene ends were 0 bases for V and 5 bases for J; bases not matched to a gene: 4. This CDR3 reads CASSLDRGRTGELFF. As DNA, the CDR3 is TGCGCCAGCAGCTTGGACAGGGGAAGGACCGGGGAGCTGTTTTTT.

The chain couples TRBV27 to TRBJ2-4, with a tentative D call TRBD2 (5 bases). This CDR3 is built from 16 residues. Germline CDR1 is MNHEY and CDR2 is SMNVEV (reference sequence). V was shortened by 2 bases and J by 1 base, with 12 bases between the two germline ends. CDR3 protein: CASSLGGLRAKNIQYF. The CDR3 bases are TGTGCCAGCAGTTTAGGCGGACTTAGGGCCAAAAACATTCAGTACTTC.

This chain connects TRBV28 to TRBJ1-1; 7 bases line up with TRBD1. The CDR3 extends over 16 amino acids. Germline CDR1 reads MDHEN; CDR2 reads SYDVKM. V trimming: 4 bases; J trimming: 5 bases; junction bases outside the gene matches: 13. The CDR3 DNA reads TGTGCCAGCAGTTACCATTGGAGACAGGGTAGGACTGAAGCTTTCTTT. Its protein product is CASSYHWRQGRTEAFF.

CDR3 DNA: TGTGCCAGCAGCGTACTAGACAGTGGCAATTCACCCCTCCACTTT. Translation gives CASSVLDSGNSPLHF. The chain carries TRBV9 and TRBJ1-6, with D tentatively TRBD1 (5 bases). Between the trimmed V and J ends, which lost 1 base and 7 bases, there was a span of 12 bases. Germline CDR1 SGDLS, CDR2 YYNGEE. The CDR3 is 15 residues long.

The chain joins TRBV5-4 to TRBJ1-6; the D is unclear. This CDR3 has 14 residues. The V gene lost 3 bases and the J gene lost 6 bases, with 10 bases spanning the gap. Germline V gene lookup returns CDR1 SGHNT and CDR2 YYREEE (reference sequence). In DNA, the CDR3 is TGTGCCAGCAGCTATTTCGGCGGTAATTCACCCCTCCACTTT. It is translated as CASSYFGGNSPLHF.

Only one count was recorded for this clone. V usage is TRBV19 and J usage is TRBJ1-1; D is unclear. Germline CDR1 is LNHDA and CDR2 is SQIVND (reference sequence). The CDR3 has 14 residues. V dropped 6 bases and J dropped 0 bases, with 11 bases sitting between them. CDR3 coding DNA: TGTGCCAGTAGAATGACATACATGAACACTGAAGCTTTCTTT. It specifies CASRMTYMNTEAFF.

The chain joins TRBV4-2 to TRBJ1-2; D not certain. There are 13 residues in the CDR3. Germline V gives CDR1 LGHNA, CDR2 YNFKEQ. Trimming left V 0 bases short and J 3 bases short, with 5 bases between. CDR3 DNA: TGTGCCAGCAGCCAAGACGAGGACTATGGCTACACCTTC. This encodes CASSQDEDYGYTF.